This TCR beta chain stems from a study of blood T cells in healthy people across ages. General observations from the study: Investigators treated diversity estimates from one million T cells as underestimates. A strong correlation between TCR beta diversity and naive T cell percentage was seen.

A remark on this clonotype: The antigen is unknown.

PCR was performed a second time for roughly 6 to 12 cycles using a sample-barcoded 5' primer and a J-beta primer mix. One entry per CDR3 protein results from TCRdb running MiXCR on the 5' RACE reads. Among roughly 2 million distinct CDR3 sequences listed, around half were seen once. The sequencing input was blood. The clonotype originates from a woman between 35 and 50 years old in good health.

The CDR3 DNA sequence: TGCAGTGCCATCGACAGGGGCTTTAACTATGGCTACACCTTC. Encoded protein: CSAIDRGFNYGYTF. This rearrangement joins TRBV20-1 to TRBJ1-2; TRBD1 matches at 8 bases. CDR1 is DFQATT, CDR2 SNEGSKA, per germline (reference sequence). Unmatched junction bases numbered 7, after V lost 6 bases and J lost 1 base. The CDR3 sequence is 14 residues long.